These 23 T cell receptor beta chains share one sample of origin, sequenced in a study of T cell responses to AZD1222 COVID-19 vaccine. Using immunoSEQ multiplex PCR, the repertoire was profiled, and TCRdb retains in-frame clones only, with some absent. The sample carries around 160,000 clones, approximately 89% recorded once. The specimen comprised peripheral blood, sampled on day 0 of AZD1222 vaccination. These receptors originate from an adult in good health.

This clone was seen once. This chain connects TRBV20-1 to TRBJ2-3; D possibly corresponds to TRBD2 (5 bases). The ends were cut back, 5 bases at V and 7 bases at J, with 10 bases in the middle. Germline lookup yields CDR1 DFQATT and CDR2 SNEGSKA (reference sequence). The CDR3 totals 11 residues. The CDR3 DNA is TGCAGTGCTCCGAGGGTAAATACGCAGTATTTT. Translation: CSAPRVNTQYF.

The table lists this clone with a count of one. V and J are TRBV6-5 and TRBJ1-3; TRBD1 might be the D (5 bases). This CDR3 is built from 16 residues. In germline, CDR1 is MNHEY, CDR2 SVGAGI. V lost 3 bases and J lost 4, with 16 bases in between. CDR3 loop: CASSYKKPGLGNTIYF. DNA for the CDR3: TGTGCCAGCAGTTATAAAAAGCCAGGGCTAGGAAACACCATATATTTT.

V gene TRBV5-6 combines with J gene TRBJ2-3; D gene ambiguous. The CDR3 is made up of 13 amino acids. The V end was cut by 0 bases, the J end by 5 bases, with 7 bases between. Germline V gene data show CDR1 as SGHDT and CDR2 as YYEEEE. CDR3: CASSLAAGDTQYF. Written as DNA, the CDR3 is TGTGCCAGCAGCTTGGCCGCCGGAGATACGCAGTATTTT.

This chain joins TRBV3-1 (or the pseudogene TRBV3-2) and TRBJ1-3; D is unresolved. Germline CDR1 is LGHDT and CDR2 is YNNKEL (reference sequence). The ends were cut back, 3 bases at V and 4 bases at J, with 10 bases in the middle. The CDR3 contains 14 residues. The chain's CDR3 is CASSHLRDGNTIYF. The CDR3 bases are TGTGCCAGCAGCCATCTCAGAGACGGAAACACCATATATTTT.

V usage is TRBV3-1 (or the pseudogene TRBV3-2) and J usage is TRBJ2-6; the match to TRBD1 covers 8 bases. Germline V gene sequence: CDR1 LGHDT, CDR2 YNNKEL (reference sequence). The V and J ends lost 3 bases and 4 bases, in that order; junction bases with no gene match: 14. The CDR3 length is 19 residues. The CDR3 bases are TGTGCCAGCAGCCATGGTCAGGGGGCGTTCACTGGCGGGGCCAACGTCCTGACTTTC. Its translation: CASSHGQGAFTGGANVLTF.

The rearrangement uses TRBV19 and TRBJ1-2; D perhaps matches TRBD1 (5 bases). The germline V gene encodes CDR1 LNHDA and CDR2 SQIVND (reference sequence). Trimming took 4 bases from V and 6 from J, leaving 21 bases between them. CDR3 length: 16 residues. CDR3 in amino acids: CASSKAAAGGNNGYTF. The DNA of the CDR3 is TGTGCCAGTAGTAAGGCTGCCGCGGGGGGAAACAATGGCTACACCTTC.

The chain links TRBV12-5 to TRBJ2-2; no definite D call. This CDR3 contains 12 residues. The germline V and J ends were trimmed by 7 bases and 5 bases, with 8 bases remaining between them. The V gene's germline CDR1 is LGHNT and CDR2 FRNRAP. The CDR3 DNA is TGTGCTAGTGCCAAGGAGACCGGGGAGCTGTTTTTT. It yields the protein CASAKETGELFF.

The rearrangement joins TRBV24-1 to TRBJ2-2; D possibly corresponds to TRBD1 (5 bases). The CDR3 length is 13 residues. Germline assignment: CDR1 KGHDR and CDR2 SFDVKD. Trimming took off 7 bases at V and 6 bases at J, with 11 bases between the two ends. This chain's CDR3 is CATSAGSAGELFF. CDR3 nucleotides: TGTGCCACCAGCGCAGGGTCCGCCGGGGAGCTGTTTTTT.

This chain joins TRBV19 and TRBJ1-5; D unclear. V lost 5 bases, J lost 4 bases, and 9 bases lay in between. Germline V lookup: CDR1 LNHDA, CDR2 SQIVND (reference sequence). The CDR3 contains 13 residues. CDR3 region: CASSDYQNQPQHF. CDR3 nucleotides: TGTGCCAGTAGTGACTACCAAAATCAGCCCCAGCATTTT.

CDR3 coding DNA: TGTGCCAGCAGTGAGGGCGCCAAAAACATTCAGTACTTC. It translates to CASSEGAKNIQYF. This chain uses TRBV2 with TRBJ2-4; D is ambiguous. Trimming stripped 3 bases from V and 1 base from J, with 4 bases between. This CDR3 has 13 amino acids. Germline-derived CDR1 and CDR2 are SNHLY and FYNNEI.

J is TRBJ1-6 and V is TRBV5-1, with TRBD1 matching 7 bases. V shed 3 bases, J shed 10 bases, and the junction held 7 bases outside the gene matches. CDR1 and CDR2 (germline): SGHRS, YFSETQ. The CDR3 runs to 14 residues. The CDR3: CASSWGDSESPLHF. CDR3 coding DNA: TGCGCCAGCAGCTGGGGGGACAGTGAATCACCCCTCCACTTT. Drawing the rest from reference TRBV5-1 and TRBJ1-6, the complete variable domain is KAGVTQTPRYLIKTRGQQVTLSCSPISGHRSVSWYQQTPGQGLQFLFEYFSETQRNKGNFPGRFSGRQFSNSRSEMNVSTLELGDSALYLCASSWGDSESPLHFGNGTRLTVT.

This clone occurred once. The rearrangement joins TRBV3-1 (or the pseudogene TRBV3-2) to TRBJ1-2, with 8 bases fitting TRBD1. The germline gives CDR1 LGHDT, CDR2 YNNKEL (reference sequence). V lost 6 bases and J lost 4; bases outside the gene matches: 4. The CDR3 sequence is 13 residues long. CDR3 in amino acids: CASRSQGGYGYTF. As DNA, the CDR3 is TGTGCCAGCAGGTCACAGGGGGGCTATGGCTACACCTTC.

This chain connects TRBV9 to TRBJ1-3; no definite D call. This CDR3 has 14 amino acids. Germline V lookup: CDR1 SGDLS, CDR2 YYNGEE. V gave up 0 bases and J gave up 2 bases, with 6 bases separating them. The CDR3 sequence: CASSVESTGNTIYF. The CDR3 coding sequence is TGTGCCAGCAGCGTAGAGTCAACTGGAAACACCATATATTTT.

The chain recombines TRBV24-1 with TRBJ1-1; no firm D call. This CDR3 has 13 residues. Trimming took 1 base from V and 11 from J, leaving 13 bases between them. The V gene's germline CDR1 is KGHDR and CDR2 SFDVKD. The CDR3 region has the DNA TGTGCCACCAGTGATTTCGACGCGGTTGGGGCTTTCTTT. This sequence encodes CATSDFDAVGAFF.

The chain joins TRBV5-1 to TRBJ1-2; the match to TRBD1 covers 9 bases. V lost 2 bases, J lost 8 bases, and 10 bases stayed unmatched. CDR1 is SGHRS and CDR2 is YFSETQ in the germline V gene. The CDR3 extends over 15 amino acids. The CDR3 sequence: CASSFDPGTGRGYTF. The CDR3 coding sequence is TGCGCCAGCAGCTTCGACCCCGGGACAGGGAGAGGCTACACCTTC. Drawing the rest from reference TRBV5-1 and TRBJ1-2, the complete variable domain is KAGVTQTPRYLIKTRGQQVTLSCSPISGHRSVSWYQQTPGQGLQFLFEYFSETQRNKGNFPGRFSGRQFSNSRSEMNVSTLELGDSALYLCASSFDPGTGRGYTFGSGTRLTVV.

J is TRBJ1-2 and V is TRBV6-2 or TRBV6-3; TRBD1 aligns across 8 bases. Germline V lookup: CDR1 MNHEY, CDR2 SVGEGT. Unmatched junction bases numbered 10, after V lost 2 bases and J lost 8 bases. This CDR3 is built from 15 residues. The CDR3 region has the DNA TGTGCCAGCAGTTACCCTGGGACAGGCGTGAGGGGCTACACCTTC. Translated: CASSYPGTGVRGYTF.

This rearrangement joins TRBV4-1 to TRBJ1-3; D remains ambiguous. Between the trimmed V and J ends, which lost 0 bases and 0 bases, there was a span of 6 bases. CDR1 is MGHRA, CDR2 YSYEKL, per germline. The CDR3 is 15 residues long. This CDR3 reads CASSQESYSGNTIYF. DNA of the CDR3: TGCGCCAGCAGCCAAGAGTCCTACTCTGGAAACACCATATATTTT.

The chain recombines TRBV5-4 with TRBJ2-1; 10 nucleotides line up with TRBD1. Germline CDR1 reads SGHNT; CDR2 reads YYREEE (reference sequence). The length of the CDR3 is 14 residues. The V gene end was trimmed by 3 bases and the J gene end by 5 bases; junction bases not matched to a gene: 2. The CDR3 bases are TGTGCCAGCAGCTGGGGACAGGGGAACAATGAGCAGTTCTTC. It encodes CASSWGQGNNEQFF.

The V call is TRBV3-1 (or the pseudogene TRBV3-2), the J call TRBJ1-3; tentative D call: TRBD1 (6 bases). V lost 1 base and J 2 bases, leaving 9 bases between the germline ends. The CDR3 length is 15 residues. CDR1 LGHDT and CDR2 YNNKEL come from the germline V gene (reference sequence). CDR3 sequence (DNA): TGTGCCAGCAGCCAAGGGGGGGCCCCTGGAAACACCATATATTTT. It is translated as CASSQGGAPGNTIYF.

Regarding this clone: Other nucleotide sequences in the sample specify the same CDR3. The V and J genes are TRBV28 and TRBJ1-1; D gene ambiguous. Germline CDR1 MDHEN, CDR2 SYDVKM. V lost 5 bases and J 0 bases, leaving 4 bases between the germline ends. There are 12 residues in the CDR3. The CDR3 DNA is TGTGCCAGCAGTCTCCTGAACACTGAAGCTTTCTTT. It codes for CASSLLNTEAFF.

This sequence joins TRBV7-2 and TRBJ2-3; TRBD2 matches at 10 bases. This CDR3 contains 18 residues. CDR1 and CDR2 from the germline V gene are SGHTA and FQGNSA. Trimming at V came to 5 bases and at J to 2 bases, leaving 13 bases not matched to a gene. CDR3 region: CASSPRGSGGRVTDTQYF. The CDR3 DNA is TGTGCCAGCAGCCCCCGGGGTAGCGGGGGGCGGGTCACAGATACGCAGTATTTT.

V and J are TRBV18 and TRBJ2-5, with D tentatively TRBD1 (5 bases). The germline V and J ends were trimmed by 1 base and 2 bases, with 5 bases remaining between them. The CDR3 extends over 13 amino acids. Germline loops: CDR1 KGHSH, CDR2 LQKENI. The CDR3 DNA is TGTGCCAGCTCACCACAGGGGCAAGAGACCCAGTACTTC. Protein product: CASSPQGQETQYF.

CDR3 loop: CASSQTKGGSGNTEAFF. Here the CDR3 DNA reads TGTGCCAGCAGCCAAACCAAGGGAGGGTCGGGAAACACTGAAGCTTTCTTT. The chain carries TRBV3-1 (or the pseudogene TRBV3-2) and TRBJ1-1; D is unclear. Germline V gives CDR1 LGHDT, CDR2 YNNKEL (reference sequence). This CDR3 is 17 amino acids long. The germline V and J ends were trimmed by 2 bases and 2 bases, with 18 bases remaining between them.